This T cell receptor (beta chain) appears in the sequencing data of a study of T-cell memory formation after mild COVID-19. General study results and limits: Later expanders leaned CD4+, whereas clones that contracted between day 15 and 85 were balanced CD4/CD8. Mainly in CM and EM were contracting CD4+ clones; CD8+ were in EMRA. Pre-infection memory carried some responding clones, suggesting that cross-reactive memory joined.

Remarks on this clonotype: Its antigen is not known.

Each CDR3 protein is one row after TCRdb ran MiXCR on the 5' RACE reads. Of about 57,000 distinct CDR3 sequences in the sample, 10% to 15% were seen once. V was cut by 5 bases and J by 0 bases, with 17 bases left in between. Germline V gene sequence: CDR1 MNHEY, CDR2 SVGEGT. The CDR3 sequence is 17 residues long. The sequencing input was PBMCs or a T cell subset sorted from them (not recorded which). The sequence came from a man in his late teens or twenties who had mild COVID-19 (a few samples of this study predate the infection). Cell type and time point are not known. This chain uses TRBV6-2 or TRBV6-3 with TRBJ2-4; D is perhaps TRBD1 or TRBD2 (5 bases each). The CDR3 protein is CASSNTGTYVAKNIQYF. CDR3 in DNA: TGTGCCAGCAGTAATACCGGGACGTACGTAGCCAAAAACATTCAGTACTTC.